This T cell receptor (beta chain) was retrieved from a study of T cell responses to AZD1222 COVID-19 vaccine. Concerning this clone itself: Antigen: not known.

This CDR3 spans 11 amino acids. Trimming stripped 4 bases from V and 5 bases from J, with 8 bases between. Looked up from germline, CDR1 is GTSNPN and CDR2 is SVGIG (reference sequence). The method was immunoSEQ multiplex PCR; TCRdb's version includes in-frame clones alone and lacks a portion of them. The data contain 100,000 to 150,000 clones, about nine tenths of them seen just once; the ten biggest clones take up approximately 8%. Overall study results and limits: Donors skewed white British and female; clonal diversity was possibly underestimated. Only a handful of people who got AZD1222 tested seropositive at baseline. No day 14 peak samples; only post-peak repertoires were characterized.

The source material was peripheral blood, sampled on day 0 of AZD1222 vaccination. The clonotype originates from an adult in good health. V gene TRBV30 combines with J gene TRBJ1-2; D call uncertain. The CDR3: CAWKVGYGYTF. CDR3 nucleotide sequence: TGTGCCTGGAAGGTTGGGTATGGCTACACCTTC.